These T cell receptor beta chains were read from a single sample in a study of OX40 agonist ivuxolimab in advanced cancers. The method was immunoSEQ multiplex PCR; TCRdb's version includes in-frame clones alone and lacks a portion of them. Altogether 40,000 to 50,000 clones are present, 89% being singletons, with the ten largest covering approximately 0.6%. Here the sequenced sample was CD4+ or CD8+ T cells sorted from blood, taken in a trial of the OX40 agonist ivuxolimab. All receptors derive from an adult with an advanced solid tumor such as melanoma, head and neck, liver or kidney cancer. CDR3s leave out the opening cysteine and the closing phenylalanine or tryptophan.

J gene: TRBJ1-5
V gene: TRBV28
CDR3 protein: ASGPPGRGNQPQH

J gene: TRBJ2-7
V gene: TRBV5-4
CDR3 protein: ASSLGQGYSYEQY

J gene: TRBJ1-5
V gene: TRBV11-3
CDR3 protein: ASSLRANQPQH

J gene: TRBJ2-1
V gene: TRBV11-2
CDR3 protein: ASSSTGGVYNEQF

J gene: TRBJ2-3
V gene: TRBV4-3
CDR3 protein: ASSQEQTAADTQY

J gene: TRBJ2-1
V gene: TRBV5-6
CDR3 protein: ASSLGGSSSYNEQF

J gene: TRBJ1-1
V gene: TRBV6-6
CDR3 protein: ASISQGVDTEAF

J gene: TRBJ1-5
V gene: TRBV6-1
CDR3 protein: ASSDTTDANQPQH

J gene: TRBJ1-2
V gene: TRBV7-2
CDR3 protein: ASSLDSGGWYGYT

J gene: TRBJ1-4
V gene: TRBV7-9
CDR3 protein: ASSSRTGKNEKLF

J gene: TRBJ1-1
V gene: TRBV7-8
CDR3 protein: ASSNPWTEAF

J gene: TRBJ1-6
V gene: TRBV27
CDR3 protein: ASSASGGQGSPLH

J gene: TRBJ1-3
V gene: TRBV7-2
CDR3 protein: ASSAPRGRANSGNTIY